This T cell receptor (beta chain) is from a study of CD8 T cells in ankylosing spondylitis. Notes on this clonotype: What it binds is not known.

Study-wide results and caveats: The authors found the disease-linked clones to be CD8+ and relatively rare in peripheral blood. Researchers reportedly found disease-linked clones significantly enriched in matched ankylosing spondylitis synovial fluid. A motif of eight or nine highly homologous TCR beta variants was seen as apparently characteristic of ankylosing spondylitis blood. Earlier literature documents some of the motif variants in reactive arthritis synovial fluid and blood.

Making use of molecular barcodes, quantitative 5'-RACE generated TCR beta libraries. TCRdb re-derived calls from the 5' RACE reads in MiXCR, one entry per CDR3 protein. The data contain roughly 450,000 distinct CDR3 sequences, 25% to 30% of them singletons. Sequenced sample: blood, either unsorted or a sorted T cell fraction (not recorded which). This clonotype was obtained from a male donor with ankylosing spondylitis.

For the CDR3, the DNA is TGTGCCAGTAGTATTGAGGGCCTGAACACTGAAGCTTTCTTT. Translated: CASSIEGLNTEAFF. The V call is TRBV19, the J call TRBJ1-1; D is uncertain. The CDR3 consists of 14 residues. Per germline, CDR1 LNHDA and CDR2 SQIVND (reference sequence). V lost 3 bases and J lost 0, with 8 bases in between.